This TCR beta chain is drawn from a study of T-cell reconstitution after alpha-beta-depleted transplantation in children. This clonotype showed up just a few times. Its antigen remains unidentified. The CDR3 spans 15 residues. Germline CDR1 reads SEHNR; CDR2 reads FQNEAQ (reference sequence). With V trimmed by 5 bases and J by 4 bases, 8 bases remained unmatched. Study-wide results and caveats: TCRbeta diversity was high at day 60 in some patients (a result of surviving recipient T cells and thymic progenitors). Newly produced T cells mostly provided counts and TCRbeta diversity after one year, as hyperexpanded clones declined. By about two months after transplant, alpha-beta T cells reportedly arose from several hundred graft clones that had expanded.

Preparation of the TCRbeta library involved a method that used unique molecular identifiers. TCRdb ran MiXCR on the PCR reads and lists one entry per CDR3 protein. The table records approximately 520,000 distinct CDR3 sequences, approximately 10% of them present only once. This clonotype was sampled from a female patient aged 2-15 years who had a stem cell transplant for aplastic anemia, so the T cells may come from the graft donor. The source was PBMCs, mostly from graft donor cells, collected 180 days after TCRalphabeta/CD19-depleted stem cell transplant. The genes are TRBV7-9 and TRBJ2-3, with 8 bases matching TRBD2. CDR3 amino acids: CASSREGRLADTQYF. CDR3 nucleotide sequence: TGTGCCAGCAGCCGGGAGGGGCGCCTCGCAGATACGCAGTATTTT.